The 30 T cell receptor beta chains presented below share a single source sample, sequenced in a study of T cell responses to AZD1222 COVID-19 vaccine. Using immunoSEQ multiplex PCR, the repertoire was profiled, and TCRdb retains in-frame clones only, with some absent. The table has tens of thousands of clones, 89% seen once. The sequenced sample was peripheral blood, obtained 28 days after the second AZD1222 dose. The receptors come from an adult who received the AZD1222 COVID-19 vaccine.

The genes are TRBV28 and TRBJ2-7, with unresolved D. V was pared by 3 bases and J by 0 bases, with 12 bases between. Germline V gene lookup returns CDR1 MDHEN and CDR2 SYDVKM. The CDR3 sequence is 15 residues long. CDR3 DNA sequence: TGTGCCAGCAGTTTTAGGTGGCGAACCTCCTACGAGCAGTACTTC. It is translated as CASSFRWRTSYEQYF. Full variable domain (remainder filled in from reference TRBV28 and TRBJ2-7): DVKVTQSSRYLVKRTGEKVFLECVQDMDHENMFWYRQDPGLGLRLIYFSYDVKMKEKGDIPEGYSVSREKKERFSLILESASTNQTSMYLCASSFRWRTSYEQYFGPGTRLTVT.

The chain uses TRBV5-1 and TRBJ2-5, with D perhaps assigned TRBD1 or TRBD2 (6 bases each). V was pared by 0 bases and J by 3 bases, with 12 bases between. CDR3 length: 15 amino acids. The germline V gene encodes CDR1 SGHRS and CDR2 YFSETQ. This CDR3 is CASSLVAGEEETQYF. The CDR3, as DNA: TGCGCCAGCAGCTTGGTTGCAGGGGAGGAAGAGACCCAGTACTTC.

This chain connects TRBV5-1 to TRBJ2-3; 8 nucleotides match TRBD2. V dropped 0 bases and J dropped 0; count of bases not matched to a gene: 3. The CDR3 contains 16 residues. Germline V gene sequence: CDR1 SGHRS, CDR2 YFSETQ. Here the CDR3 reads CASSLAASGSTDTQYF. As DNA, the CDR3 is TGCGCCAGCAGCTTGGCGGCTAGCGGGAGCACAGATACGCAGTATTTT.

This clone was seen only once. Other DNA sequences in the sample encode the same CDR3. V is TRBV28 and J is TRBJ2-7; no clear D gene. The V end lost 6 bases, the J end lost 2 bases, and 8 bases lay between the germline ends. This CDR3 contains 12 residues. Germline lookup yields CDR1 MDHEN and CDR2 SYDVKM. In DNA form, the CDR3 reads TGTGCCAGCAGCTCTGGAACCTACGAGCAGTACTTC. This sequence encodes CASSSGTYEQYF. The entire variable domain, with the rest obtained from reference TRBV28 and TRBJ2-7, is as follows: DVKVTQSSRYLVKRTGEKVFLECVQDMDHENMFWYRQDPGLGLRLIYFSYDVKMKEKGDIPEGYSVSREKKERFSLILESASTNQTSMYLCASSSGTYEQYFGPGTRLTVT.

The gene calls are TRBV7-2 and TRBJ1-1; 7 bases fit TRBD1. The germline V gene encodes CDR1 SGHTA and CDR2 FQGNSA. V trimming: 6 bases; J trimming: 5 bases; junction bases outside the gene matches: 6. The CDR3 is 13 residues long. The CDR3 sequence: CASRLKTGTEAFF. CDR3 coding DNA: TGTGCCAGCAGATTAAAGACAGGGACTGAAGCTTTCTTT.

The chain links TRBV7-8 to TRBJ1-2; D not certain. The CDR3 extends over 12 amino acids. From germline, CDR1 is SGHVS and CDR2 FQNEAQ. Trimming cost V 5 bases and J 11 bases, with 15 bases left between them. The CDR3 nucleotides are TGTGCCAGCAGCGTCTCCGGGGTGGGATACACCTTC. Translation gives CASSVSGVGYTF. Full variable domain (rest looked up from reference TRBV7-8 and TRBJ1-2): GAGVSQSPRYKVAKRGQDVALRCDPISGHVSLFWYQQALGQGPEFLTYFQNEAQLDKSGLPSDRFFAERPEGSVSTLKIQRTQQEDSAVYLCASSVSGVGYTFGSGTRLTVV.

The gene calls are TRBV9 and TRBJ2-5, with 10 positions matching TRBD2. The CDR3 is 13 amino acids. The V gene end was trimmed by 7 bases and the J gene end by 5 bases; junction bases not matched to a gene: 5. In germline, CDR1 is SGDLS, CDR2 YYNGEE. The CDR3: CASAAGGWETQYF. CDR3 in DNA: TGTGCCAGCGCAGCGGGAGGGTGGGAGACCCAGTACTTC.

This sequence joins TRBV19 and TRBJ2-7; 9 nucleotides align to TRBD2. V was pared by 7 bases and J by 3 bases, with 10 bases of the junction left unmatched. Germline lookup yields CDR1 LNHDA and CDR2 SQIVND (reference sequence). This CDR3 has 15 residues. The CDR3 coding sequence is TGTGCCAGTACCCGGGGGGCTAGCGGGAACTACGAGCAGTACTTC. Translated, it gives CASTRGASGNYEQYF.

The chain joins TRBV6-5 to TRBJ2-1; TRBD2 agrees at 9 bases. The trim removed 6 bases at V and 7 bases at J, leaving 4 bases unmatched. The CDR3 has 13 amino acids. Per the germline V gene, CDR1 is MNHEY and CDR2 is SVGAGI. The CDR3 region has the DNA TGTGCCAGCAGGACTAGCGGTGCTAATGAGCAGTTCTTC. Its translation is CASRTSGANEQFF.

The rearrangement joins TRBV5-1 to TRBJ2-2; D is undetermined. V dropped 0 bases and J dropped 2 bases, with 5 bases sitting between them. CDR3 size: 14 residues. CDR1 is SGHRS and CDR2 is YFSETQ in the germline V gene. The DNA of the CDR3 is TGCGCCAGCAGCTTGGCCCTTAACACCGGGGAGCTGTTTTTT. Its protein product is CASSLALNTGELFF.

The DNA of the CDR3 is TGTGCCAGTAGTATCCACAAAGACTGGGCCCAAGAGACCCAGTACTTC. Protein sequence: CASSIHKDWAQETQYF. This chain joins TRBV19 and TRBJ2-5; D call uncertain. Trimming shortened V by 3 bases and J by 1 base, and 15 bases separated the two germline ends. The CDR3 runs to 16 residues. Germline lookup yields CDR1 LNHDA and CDR2 SQIVND (reference sequence).

This rearrangement joins TRBV5-1 to TRBJ2-7; unclear D gene. V was pared by 6 bases and J by 2 bases, with 18 bases between. Germline V gene sequence: CDR1 SGHRS, CDR2 YFSETQ. CDR3 length: 15 amino acids. The CDR3 is CASIPDSAFTYEQYF. For the CDR3, the DNA is TGCGCCAGCATCCCTGACTCCGCTTTTACCTACGAGCAGTACTTC.

V gene TRBV7-6 combines with J gene TRBJ2-3; TRBD2 matches 12 bases. Trimming cost V 1 base and J 6 bases; bases outside gene matches: 5. The length of the CDR3 is 16 residues. Germline values: CDR1 SGHVS, CDR2 FNYEAQ. The CDR3: CASSLGLAGGADTQYF. DNA for the CDR3: TGTGCCAGCAGCTTAGGGCTAGCGGGAGGGGCGGATACGCAGTATTTT.

In its sample, this clone was seen once. This sequence joins TRBV6-5 and TRBJ2-2; D unresolved. Trimming took off 8 bases at V and 5 bases at J, with 9 bases between the two ends. CDR1 and CDR2 from the germline V gene are MNHEY and SVGAGI. This CDR3 comprises 12 residues. The CDR3: CASLHTTGELFF. Written as DNA, the CDR3 is TGTGCCAGCCTTCATACGACCGGGGAGCTGTTTTTT.

The chain uses TRBV2 and TRBJ1-1; the match to TRBD1 covers 11 bases. Unmatched junction bases numbered 3, after V lost 2 bases and J lost 4 bases. The CDR3 runs 15 residues. CDR1 and CDR2 (germline): SNHLY, FYNNEI. The CDR3 DNA is TGTGCCAGCAGTGAAATGGGACAGGGGGGCACTGAAGCTTTCTTT. The encoded protein is CASSEMGQGGTEAFF. The complete variable domain, with remaining parts taken from reference TRBV2 and TRBJ1-1, reads EPEVTQTPSHQVTQMGQEVILRCVPISNHLYFYWYRQILGQKVEFLVSFYNNEISEKSEIFDDQFSVERPDGSNFTLKIRSTKLEDSAMYFCASSEMGQGGTEAFFGQGTRLTVV.

The genes are TRBV10-3 and TRBJ2-5; the D gene is possibly TRBD1 (6 bases). The CDR3 sequence is 15 residues long. Trimming removed 4 bases at V and 0 bases at J, with 12 bases between. Germline loops: CDR1 ENHRY, CDR2 SYGVKD. CDR3 protein: CAISAADSNQETQYF. The CDR3 DNA reads as TGTGCCATCAGTGCCGCGGACAGTAACCAAGAGACCCAGTACTTC.

V usage is TRBV9 and J usage is TRBJ2-5; 7 bases agree with TRBD2. CDR1 is SGDLS and CDR2 is YYNGEE in the germline V gene. This CDR3 comprises 15 residues. Trimming took 0 bases from V and 4 from J; bases not matched to a gene: 6. CDR3 sequence reads: CASSVGGGGLETQYF. The CDR3 DNA reads TGTGCCAGCAGCGTAGGTGGGGGAGGGCTAGAGACCCAGTACTTC.

This clone was recorded a few times. The rearrangement links TRBV12-3 or TRBV12-4 to TRBJ1-4; TRBD1 agrees at 10 bases. The J segment lost 8 bases and the V segment lost 5 bases, leaving 2 bases of the junction unmatched. The CDR3 has 13 residues. The CDR3 region is CASSRDRGEKLFF. DNA of the CDR3: TGTGCCAGCAGTAGGGACAGGGGAGAAAAACTGTTTTTT.

CDR3 sequence: CASSDNPGTGGNYGYTF. The CDR3 coding sequence is TGTGCCAGCAGTGATAATCCCGGGACAGGTGGAAACTATGGCTACACCTTC. The J gene is TRBJ1-2, the V gene TRBV25-1; 8 bases match TRBD1. V shed 3 bases and J 2 bases; nucleotides not matched to a gene: 11. The germline V gene has CDR1 MGHDK and CDR2 SYGVNS. The CDR3 is made up of 17 amino acids.

The V gene is TRBV4-1, the J gene TRBJ1-1, with D possibly matching TRBD1 (6 bases). The V gene's germline CDR1 is MGHRA and CDR2 YSYEKL. Trimming stripped 3 bases from V and 7 bases from J, with 12 bases between. This CDR3 is built from 13 residues. CDR3 amino acids: CASSQAGVDEAFF. The CDR3 DNA follows: TGCGCCAGCAGCCAGGCAGGGGTGGATGAAGCTTTCTTT.

This clone came up once. The chain uses TRBV11-3 and TRBJ1-2; D gene ambiguous. Trimming removed 1 base from V and 10 bases from J, with 10 bases in between. CDR3 length: 12 amino acids. From germline, CDR1 is SGHNT and CDR2 YENEEA. The CDR3 sequence: CASSLGPGFYTF. CDR3 nucleotide sequence: TGTGCCAGCAGCTTAGGCCCGGGGTTCTACACCTTC.

The chain combines TRBV28 with TRBJ2-2, with 7 bases identical to TRBD1. CDR1 is MDHEN, CDR2 SYDVKM, per germline. J was trimmed by 4 bases and V by 2 bases; bases with no gene match: 7. CDR3 size: 16 residues. The CDR3 DNA reads as TGTGCCAGCAGTTTACGGACAGGTCCGGGCACCGGGGAGCTGTTTTTT. Protein product: CASSLRTGPGTGELFF.

The chain links TRBV6-5 to TRBJ2-7; no clear D. Germline CDR1 reads MNHEY; CDR2 reads SVGAGI. The CDR3 extends over 14 amino acids. V lost 6 bases and J 1 base, leaving 13 bases between the germline ends. The CDR3 sequence: CASRGWADSYEQYF. The CDR3 DNA sequence: TGTGCCAGCAGGGGGTGGGCGGATTCCTACGAGCAGTACTTC.

This clone was seen a single time. This chain joins TRBV10-3 and TRBJ2-7; D is uncertain. Germline lookup yields CDR1 ENHRY and CDR2 SYGVKD. Trimming removed 4 bases from V and 7 bases from J, with 11 bases in between. The CDR3 has 12 amino acids. CDR3: CAISGHILEQYF. DNA for the CDR3: TGTGCCATCAGTGGTCACATCCTGGAGCAGTACTTC.

The chain has TRBV27 and TRBJ2-5; D is ambiguous. The V and J ends lost 4 bases and 1 base respectively, with 7 bases between them. The CDR3 spans 13 residues. The germline V gene encodes CDR1 MNHEY and CDR2 SMNVEV (reference sequence). The CDR3, as DNA: TGTGCCAGCAGTTCAGCCATCCAAGAGACCCAGTACTTC. It yields the protein CASSSAIQETQYF.

This clone was recorded only once. The chain is built from TRBV10-3 and TRBJ2-2; TRBD1 aligns across 7 bases. Trimming at V came to 7 bases and at J to 3 bases, leaving 5 bases not matched to a gene. In germline, CDR1 is ENHRY, CDR2 SYGVKD. CDR3 length: 14 residues. The CDR3 sequence: CAIKGGPYTGELFF. The CDR3 nucleotides are TGTGCCATCAAAGGGGGCCCATACACCGGGGAGCTGTTTTTT.

The chain links TRBV19 to TRBJ1-2; the D gene is possibly TRBD1 (5 bases). V lost 5 bases and J lost 10, with 23 bases in between. The CDR3 sequence is 15 residues long. Germline V gives CDR1 LNHDA, CDR2 SQIVND (reference sequence). CDR3 coding DNA: TGTGCCAGTAGTCTTAACCCGACAGCGGGGCCTGCCTACACCTTC. Encoded protein: CASSLNPTAGPAYTF.

The rearrangement joins TRBV14 to TRBJ1-6; 7 bases align to TRBD1. Germline V lookup: CDR1 SGHDN, CDR2 FVKESK. V lost 2 bases and J lost 10; bases outside the gene matches: 5. The CDR3 is 14 residues long. CDR3 sequence: CASSQQTGESPLHF. CDR3 nucleotide sequence: TGTGCCAGCAGCCAACAAACAGGGGAATCACCCCTCCACTTT.

The chain carries TRBV6-1 and TRBJ2-1; 9 nucleotides align to TRBD2. Trimming took 3 bases from V and 7 from J; bases not matched to a gene: 7. This CDR3 comprises 15 residues. Germline CDR1 reads MNHNS; CDR2 reads SASEGT. CDR3 sequence reads: CASSDSGSTGNEQFF. CDR3 DNA sequence: TGTGCCAGCAGTGATAGCGGGAGTACGGGGAATGAGCAGTTCTTC.

The rearrangement uses TRBV6-4 and TRBJ2-7; possibly TRBD1 for D (6 bases). Trimming took 6 bases from V and 5 from J, leaving 11 bases between them. Germline values: CDR1 MRHNA, CDR2 SNTAGT. The CDR3 is 12 amino acids. CDR3 in amino acids: CASRVTGNEQYF. The CDR3, as DNA: TGTGCCAGCAGGGTCACAGGGAACGAGCAGTACTTC.